What follows are 20 T cell receptor beta chains derived from one specimen sequenced in a study of T cell clonality in common variable immunodeficiency (dated by TCRdb to 2013 to 2016). Overall study outcomes, separate from this receptor: CVID TCRbeta sequences were reported to have fewer deletions and N-nucleotide insertions and to lack highly modified clones with 13 or more V deletions.

The library came from the immunoSEQ multiplex PCR assay. In its TCRdb copy, this immuneACCESS table keeps in-frame sequences only and misses some clones. Where compared with another copy, unresolved V genes explain less than half of these, and the others have no known cause. There are some 34,000 clones in this sample, and none of them is a singleton. The ten largest clones capture around 6.4% of the sample. No antigens are known for them. The sample was peripheral blood mononuclear cells. The origin of the receptors is a human donor with common variable immunodeficiency.

This CDR3 is CASNPIGQANQPQHF. Incomplete CDR3 DNA: TGTGCCAGCAATCCGATCGGACAGGCGAATCAGCCC. The chain recombines TRBV2 with TRBJ1-5, with 7 bases matching TRBD1. The CDR3 goes on 3 residues after the read ends, and that part is filled in from the germline J gene. J was trimmed by 4 bases and V by 7 bases; bases with no gene match: 10. This CDR3 is built from 15 residues. The germline V gene has CDR1 SNHLY and CDR2 FYNNEI.

This clone is deemed medium-sized. The CDR3 goes on 3 residues after the read ends, and that part is filled in from the germline J gene. The V and J genes are TRBV6-4 and TRBJ1-6; D is unresolved. Looked up from germline, CDR1 is MRHNA and CDR2 is SNTAGT. The CDR3 is 16 residues long. Trimming pared 2 bases from V and 4 bases from J, leaving 12 bases between. The CDR3 DNA, read in part, is TGTGCCAGCAGTGACGGGTCATCGGGTTATAATTCACCC. Translation: CASSDGSSGYNSP. The entire CDR3 is CASSDGSSGYNSPLHF.

This clone was seen repeatedly, ten times or more. The read gets to within 3 residues of the CDR3 end, and the germline J gene fills in the rest. The J gene is TRBJ1-4, the V gene TRBV20-1; D is unresolved. The CDR3 covers 15 residues. Trimming pared 0 bases from V and 3 bases from J, leaving 11 bases between. CDR1 is DFQATT and CDR2 is SNEGSKA in the germline V gene (reference sequence). The CDR3 DNA, read in part, is TGCAGTGCTAGAGATGTGGTGGCAGCTAATGAAAAA. Protein: CSARDVVAANEK. The full CDR3 sequence reads CSARDVVAANEKLFF.

This clone was counted many times. The read gets to within 3 residues of the CDR3 end, and the germline J gene fills in the rest. This chain links TRBV9 with TRBJ2-2; TRBD1 agrees at 12 bases. Looked up from germline, CDR1 is SGDLS and CDR2 is YYNGEE. Trimming at V came to 1 base and at J to 5 bases, leaving 9 bases not matched to a gene. The CDR3 extends over 18 amino acids. CDR3 residues: CASSVHRDRGRGTGELFF. CDR3 bases read: TGTGCCAGCAGCGTACACCGGGACAGGGGGCGGGGAACCGGGGAG. Combining the CDR3 with reference TRBV9 and TRBJ2-2 gives the whole variable domain DSGVTQTPKHLITATGQRVTLRCSPRSGDLSVYWYQQSLDQGLQFLIQYYNGEERAKGNILERFSAQQFPDLHSELNLSSLELGDSALYFCASSVHRDRGRGTGELFFGEGSRLTVL.

This clone was detected a few times. The missing CDR3 end, 3 residues past where the read stops, is filled in from the germline J gene. This rearrangement joins TRBV11-3 to TRBJ1-1, with TRBD1 identical over 8 bases. Looked up from germline, CDR1 is SGHNT and CDR2 is YENEEA. The CDR3 spans 14 residues. The ends lost 6 bases at V and 3 bases at J; junction bases unmatched: 6. This chain's CDR3 is CASRFRTGHTEAFF. The DNA read from the CDR3 is TGTGCCAGCAGATTTAGGACAGGGCACACTGAA.

In the case of this clone: The read terminates 3 residues ahead of where the CDR3 ends, so the germline J gene completes it. The V and J genes are TRBV2 and TRBJ2-5, with D maybe TRBD2 (5 bases). The CDR3 covers 14 residues. CDR1 and CDR2 (germline): SNHLY, FYNNEI. V dropped 6 bases and J dropped 5 bases, with 16 bases sitting between them. CDR3 DNA (partial): TGTGCCAGCAGGGGGAGATTCGGGGTTGAGACC. Its protein is CASRGRFGVET. The full CDR3 reads CASRGRFGVETQYF. Drawing the rest from reference TRBV2 and TRBJ2-5, the complete variable domain is EPEVTQTPSHQVTQMGQEVILRCVPISNHLYFYWYRQILGQKVEFLVSFYNNEISEKSEIFDDQFSVERPDGSNFTLKIRSTKLEDSAMYFCASRGRFGVETQYFGPGTRLLVL.

In this sample, this clone turned up many times. The read ends 3 residues shy of where the CDR3 ends; the end is completed using the germline J gene. The chain employs TRBV20-1 and TRBJ1-2; D call uncertain. The germline CDR1 and CDR2 sequences are DFQATT and SNEGSKA (reference sequence). V was cut by 6 bases and J by 2 bases, with 16 bases left in between. The CDR3 loop spans 14 amino acids. The covered CDR3 bases are TGCAGTGCAAGGCCCACGGCGGCCAACTATGGC. Encoded protein: CSARPTAANYG. The CDR3 reads in full as CSARPTAANYGYTF.

Concerning this clone itself: The CDR3 is cut off 3 residues early in the read; its end comes from the germline J gene. The J gene is TRBJ1-5, the V gene TRBV6-2 or TRBV6-3; D gene unclear. The CDR3 loop spans 13 amino acids. In germline, CDR1 is MNHEY, CDR2 SVGEGT. The ends were cut back, 2 bases at V and 3 bases at J, with 5 bases in the middle. The sequenced CDR3 bases are TGTGCCAGCAGTTACAGGGCCAATCAGCCC. This gives the protein CASSYRANQP. The entire CDR3 protein is CASSYRANQPQHF.

This clone has at least ten counts. The read stops 3 residues short of the end of the CDR3; the missing end is completed from the germline J gene. The V and J genes are TRBV19 and TRBJ1-1, with a tentative D call TRBD1 (6 bases). The CDR3 length is 13 residues. The germline V and J ends were trimmed by 7 bases and 2 bases, with 11 bases remaining between them. Germline CDR1 LNHDA, CDR2 SQIVND (reference sequence). The CDR3 region is CASTRGGNTEAFF. Partial CDR3 DNA: TGTGCCAGTACCAGAGGGGGTAACACTGAA. The full variable domain, its missing parts supplied by reference TRBV19 and TRBJ1-1, is DGGITQSPKYLFRKEGQNVTLSCEQNLNHDAMYWYRQDPGQGLRLIYYSQIVNDFQKGDIAEGYSVSREKKESFPLTVTSAQKNPTAFYLCASTRGGNTEAFFGQGTRLTVV.

CDR3 bases read: TGTGCCACAAAAGGGGACAGTTCCTACGAG. The encoded protein is CATKGDSSYE. The entire CDR3 sequence reads CATKGDSSYEQYF. The genes are TRBV7-8 and TRBJ2-7; 7 bases match TRBD1. The CDR3 end is not reached by the read, which stops 3 residues before it; the germline J gene fills it in. The germline gives CDR1 SGHVS, CDR2 FQNEAQ. With 10 bases clipped from V and 1 base from J, the junction kept 7 bases outside the gene matches. The CDR3 sequence is 13 residues long.

Here the CDR3 reads CASSPQRERTETQYF. The sequenced CDR3 bases are TGTGCCAGCTCACCACAGCGGGAGCGAACGGAGACC. This sequence joins TRBV18 and TRBJ2-5; 8 bases are shared with TRBD2. The read finishes 3 residues shy of the CDR3 end, and the germline J gene is used to complete it. Germline CDR1 and CDR2: KGHSH and LQKENI. CDR3 length: 15 residues. The junction had 6 bases not matched to a gene; V was cut back by 1 base and J by 5 bases.

This clone was counted many times. The sequence runs out 3 residues before the end of the CDR3; the remainder is reconstructed from the germline J gene. The chain employs TRBV11-3 and TRBJ1-2, with D hard to call. Trimming stripped 5 bases from V and 4 bases from J, with 14 bases between. The CDR3 length is 14 residues. Germline loops: CDR1 SGHNT, CDR2 YENEEA. CDR3 bases read: TGTGCCAGCAGCCCGGCGGCCGCATCCTATGGC. Translation gives CASSPAAASYG. The full CDR3 is CASSPAAASYGYTF. Variable domain in full (rest from reference TRBV11-3 and TRBJ1-2): EAGVVQSPRYKIIEKKQPVAFWCNPISGHNTLYWYLQNLGQGPELLIRYENEEAVDDSQLPKDRFSAERLKGVDSTLKIQPAELGDSAVYLCASSPAAASYGYTFGSGTRLTVV.

A word on this clone: At the DNA level, this CDR3 is encoded by other sequences in the same sample as well. CDR3 in amino acids: CASSLGQGNEKLFF. The CDR3 DNA, read in part, is TGTGCCAGCTCGCTTGGACAGGGCAATGAAAAA. The chain is built from TRBV18 and TRBJ1-4; 8 positions agree with TRBD1. The read comes to an end 3 residues before the CDR3 does, leaving the germline J gene to fill in the end. This CDR3 is 14 amino acids long. Germline CDR1 is KGHSH and CDR2 is LQKENI. V lost 6 bases and J lost 5; bases outside the gene matches: 5.

As for this clone: The CDR3 is cut off 3 residues early in the read; its end comes from the germline J gene. V and J are TRBV7-8 and TRBJ2-7, with 7 bases lining up with TRBD2. V lost 1 base, J lost 5 bases, and 8 bases stayed unmatched. CDR3 size: 15 residues. Germline lookup yields CDR1 SGHVS and CDR2 FQNEAQ. The CDR3 DNA, read in part, is TGTGCCAGCAGCTTAGAATGGCGGGAGACCCACGAG. Encoded protein: CASSLEWRETHE. The entire CDR3 protein is CASSLEWRETHEQYF. Full variable domain (rest looked up from reference TRBV7-8 and TRBJ2-7): GAGVSQSPRYKVAKRGQDVALRCDPISGHVSLFWYQQALGQGPEFLTYFQNEAQLDKSGLPSDRFFAERPEGSVSTLKIQRTQQEDSAVYLCASSLEWRETHEQYFGPGTRLTVT.

This clone ranks as medium-sized. The sequence runs out 3 residues before the end of the CDR3; the remainder is reconstructed from the germline J gene. The rearrangement uses TRBV9 and TRBJ1-2; 7 nucleotides line up with TRBD1. This CDR3 contains 13 residues. Losses at the gene ends were 4 bases for V and 4 bases for J; bases not matched to a gene: 4. Germline CDR1 is SGDLS and CDR2 is YYNGEE. This chain's CDR3 is CASSLRDSYGYTF. Incomplete CDR3 DNA: TGTGCCAGCAGCCTCCGGGACAGCTATGGC.

This clone has just a few counts. The read is 3 residues too short to cover the CDR3 end, so that end is filled in from the germline J gene. This chain links TRBV11-2 with TRBJ1-1; TRBD1 matches 9 bases. Trimming removed 6 bases from V and 3 bases from J; junction bases left unmatched: 5. This CDR3 is built from 14 residues. CDR1 is SGHAT and CDR2 is FQNNGV in the germline V gene. CDR3 DNA (partial): TGTGCCAGCAGTAAAGACAGGGGGTACACTGAA. This gives the protein CASSKDRGYTE. The whole CDR3 region reads CASSKDRGYTEAFF.

Concerning this clone itself: Read sequence stops 3 residues before the CDR3 end, and the germline J gene provides the missing end. The chain links TRBV7-6 to TRBJ2-3, with 8 bases that match TRBD2. The CDR3 covers 16 residues. Germline values: CDR1 SGHVS, CDR2 FNYEAQ. The ends lost 0 bases at V and 3 bases at J; junction bases unmatched: 5. Partial CDR3 DNA: TGTGCCAGCAGCTTAGCTCCAGCGGGAGCGACAGATACG. This sequence encodes CASSLAPAGATDT. The whole CDR3 protein reads CASSLAPAGATDTQYF.

A note on this clone: The read stops 3 residues short of the end of the CDR3; the missing end is completed from the germline J gene. J is TRBJ2-1 and V is TRBV7-2; tentative D call: TRBD1 (5 bases). The CDR3 consists of 15 residues. The germline V gene encodes CDR1 SGHTA and CDR2 FQGNSA. Trimming stripped 5 bases from V and 3 bases from J, with 14 bases between. The CDR3 sequence is CASSRQGNHYNEQFF. The DNA read from the CDR3 is TGTGCCAGCAGCCGTCAGGGTAATCACTACAATGAG.

In the case of this clone: The read terminates 3 residues ahead of where the CDR3 ends, so the germline J gene completes it. The chain combines TRBV11-3 with TRBJ2-5; 7 nucleotides match TRBD1. The CDR3 has 15 amino acids. Germline trimming cut 1 base from V and 4 bases from J; bases unmatched to any gene: 6. CDR1 SGHNT and CDR2 YENEEA come from the germline V gene. CDR3 DNA (partial): TGTGCCAGCAGCTTAGTGGGTGAGGGGGCAGAGACC. Residues: CASSLVGEGAET. The whole CDR3 sequence is CASSLVGEGAETQYF.

Regarding this clone: The read terminates 3 residues before the CDR3 end, so the remaining end is supplied by the germline J gene. V gene TRBV19 combines with J gene TRBJ1-1; D remains unclear. Trimming left V 5 bases short and J 5 bases short, with 9 bases between. This CDR3 spans 12 amino acids. Germline assignment: CDR1 LNHDA and CDR2 SQIVND (reference sequence). Incomplete CDR3 DNA: TGTGCCAGTAGTTCAGGTGCGACTGAA. Protein: CASSSGATE. The complete CDR3 reads CASSSGATEAFF.